What follows are 13 T cell receptor beta chains derived from one specimen sequenced in a study of beta chain features in type 1 diabetes. Study-level points and caveats: TCRB CDR3s were moderately but significantly shorter in Type 1 diabetes patients in all four CD4+ subsets.

TCRB transcripts that were expressed got sequenced, as all of the isolated RNA had been reverse transcribed. Assay used: immunoSEQ multiplex PCR; TCRdb lists only in-frame clones, some missing. The sample shows about 250,000 clones, about a tenth of them seen only once. Antigens of these TCRs are unknown. Sample: naive CD4+ T cells from blood. The receptors shown here come from a man aged 25 to 40 with type 1 diabetes.

V and J are TRBV28 and TRBJ1-1; D gene uncertain. Trimming cost V 3 bases and J 2 bases, with 4 bases left between them. In germline, CDR1 is MDHEN, CDR2 SYDVKM. The CDR3 runs 12 residues. CDR3 nucleotide sequence: TGTGCCAGCAGTTTGAGAAACACTGAAGCTTTCTTT. Its protein is CASSLRNTEAFF.

The table lists this clone with a few counts. The V call is TRBV5-4, the J call TRBJ2-3; D may be TRBD2 (5 bases). The ends were cut back, 4 bases at V and 1 base at J, with 19 bases in the middle. CDR1 and CDR2 from the germline V gene are SGHNT and YYREEE (reference sequence). The CDR3 runs to 17 residues. Here the CDR3 reads CASSLDSGFARTDTQYF. CDR3 coding DNA: TGTGCCAGCAGCCTTGATTCGGGGTTCGCCCGCACAGATACGCAGTATTTT.

This clone occurred a few times. The chain links TRBV7-6 to TRBJ1-6, with a tentative D call TRBD1 (6 bases). V dropped 0 bases and J dropped 8 bases, with 11 bases sitting between them. Germline V gene lookup returns CDR1 SGHVS and CDR2 FNYEAQ. The CDR3 runs to 15 residues. CDR3: CASSLARGWDSPLHF. The CDR3 coding sequence is TGTGCCAGCAGCTTAGCGAGGGGGTGGGATTCACCCCTCCACTTT.

The rearrangement uses TRBV19 and TRBJ2-3; maybe TRBD2 (6 bases). Trimming pared 3 bases from V and 3 bases from J, leaving 16 bases between. The CDR3 is made up of 16 amino acids. The V gene's germline CDR1 is LNHDA and CDR2 SQIVND (reference sequence). The CDR3 loop reads CASSIRRGGGTDTQYF. DNA for the CDR3: TGTGCCAGTAGTATCCGGAGGGGAGGAGGAACAGATACGCAGTATTTT. The full variable domain, completed using reference TRBV19 and TRBJ2-3, is DGGITQSPKYLFRKEGQNVTLSCEQNLNHDAMYWYRQDPGQGLRLIYYSQIVNDFQKGDIAEGYSVSREKKESFPLTVTSAQKNPTAFYLCASSIRRGGGTDTQYFGPGTRLTVL.

The chain couples TRBV5-1 to TRBJ1-2; 8 bases map to TRBD1. Germline V gene data show CDR1 as SGHRS and CDR2 as YFSETQ. The CDR3 has 14 amino acids. The trim removed 0 bases at V and 6 bases at J, leaving 4 bases unmatched. The CDR3 bases are TGCGCCAGCAGCTTGGGGCAGGGGGCAGATGGCTACACCTTC. It yields the protein CASSLGQGADGYTF.

CDR3 residues: CASSFRTGVPYEQYF. CDR3 coding DNA: TGTGCCAGCAGTTTTCGTACAGGGGTCCCCTACGAGCAGTACTTC. The V and J genes are TRBV27 and TRBJ2-7, with TRBD1 matching over 7 bases. The junction had 7 bases not matched to a gene; V was cut back by 3 bases and J by 2 bases. The CDR3 is 15 amino acids. The V gene's germline CDR1 is MNHEY and CDR2 SMNVEV (reference sequence).

This clone was observed a few times. The genes are TRBV4-3 and TRBJ2-7, with D possibly matching TRBD1 (6 bases). Trimming pared 0 bases from V and 0 bases from J, leaving 9 bases between. The CDR3 has 15 amino acids. Germline CDR1 is LGHNA and CDR2 is YSLEER. As DNA, the CDR3 is TGCGCCAGCAGCCAAGAAAACAGGGACTCCTACGAGCAGTACTTC. It specifies CASSQENRDSYEQYF.

The chain links TRBV7-9 to TRBJ1-6; D perhaps matches TRBD1 (6 bases). The germline V gene encodes CDR1 SEHNR and CDR2 FQNEAQ (reference sequence). Deletions cut 1 base from V and 10 bases from J, with 14 bases between. The CDR3 totals 15 residues. The CDR3 coding sequence is TGTGCCAGCAGCTTAGAGGTCACAGGGCAGTCACCCCTCCACTTT. Amino acids: CASSLEVTGQSPLHF.

This clone has a handful of counts. At one boundary the junction diverges from the germline segment, which might be a read error. V and J are TRBV15 and TRBJ2-5, with TRBD2 matching 9 bases. Per germline, CDR1 LNHNV and CDR2 YYDKDF (reference sequence). This CDR3 contains 14 residues. CDR3 nucleotides: TGTGCCACCAGCAGAGTTAGCGGGGGACCGAGGGGACACTTC. Residues: CATSRVSGGPRGHF.

This clone was detected only a few times. This chain connects TRBV28 to TRBJ2-7, with D uncertain. CDR1 is MDHEN and CDR2 is SYDVKM in the germline V gene. The CDR3 has 11 amino acids. V lost 10 bases and J 6 bases, leaving 13 bases between the germline ends. CDR3 protein: CAILSHREQYF. In DNA form, the CDR3 reads TGTGCCATACTAAGCCACCGCGAGCAGTACTTC.

The chain recombines TRBV18 with TRBJ2-7; TRBD2 matches at 11 bases. Germline V gives CDR1 KGHSH, CDR2 LQKENI. The CDR3 is made up of 13 amino acids. The V gene end was trimmed by 5 bases and the J gene end by 7 bases; junction bases not matched to a gene: 4. The CDR3 region is CASSSGLADEQYF. CDR3 coding DNA: TGTGCCAGCTCATCGGGACTAGCGGATGAGCAGTACTTC.

The V call is TRBV2, the J call TRBJ1-5, with TRBD1 matching over 10 bases. This CDR3 is built from 15 residues. V lost 4 bases and J lost 5; bases outside the gene matches: 5. Germline assignment: CDR1 SNHLY and CDR2 FYNNEI. In nucleotides, the CDR3 is TGTGCCAGCAGTGTTCGGGACAGGGGCCATCAGCCCCAGCATTTT. Translating it yields CASSVRDRGHQPQHF.

The sample holds a few counts of this clone. The CDR3 region is CASSLLGTKETQYF. The CDR3 DNA is TGTGCCAGCAGCTTACTTGGGACTAAAGAGACCCAGTACTTC. The chain carries TRBV7-9 and TRBJ2-5; 7 nucleotides line up with TRBD2. This CDR3 contains 14 residues. J was trimmed by 3 bases and V by 2 bases; bases with no gene match: 3. From germline, CDR1 is SEHNR and CDR2 FQNEAQ (reference sequence).